This entry features one T cell receptor (beta chain) sequence. V lost 2 bases and J lost 0, with 9 bases in between. Germline V gives CDR1 SGHRS, CDR2 YFSETQ. The CDR3 covers 15 residues. The data were taken from a study of blood T cell repertoires in COVID-19. Study background: PBMCs, B-cell-depleted T cells, or T cells provided the cDNA or gDNA that made up the material.

The data were produced by immunoSEQ multiplex PCR, yet TCRdb's version contains in-frame clones alone and is incomplete. The table has about 180,000 clones, roughly 77% seen once. The rearrangement links TRBV5-1 to TRBJ2-1; unclear D gene. The source is an elderly woman with COVID-19, enrolled during active disease. Specimen: peripheral blood. CDR3 sequence (DNA): TGCGCCAGCAGCTTTGCTCATAGCTCCTACAATGAGCAGTTCTTC. Protein: CASSFAHSSYNEQFF.